The clone carrying this T cell receptor beta chain was observed once. This CDR3 has 17 residues. J lost 6 bases, V lost 3 bases, and 10 bases had no gene match. This record comes from a study of blood T cell repertoires in COVID-19. The data were produced by immunoSEQ multiplex PCR, yet TCRdb's version contains in-frame clones alone and is incomplete. This sample has 75,000 to 80,000 clones, with approximately 81% found just once. Patients at the Seattle site were enrolled during active infection and followed longitudinally. J is TRBJ1-4 and V is TRBV23-1, with 10 bases identical to TRBD1. TRBV23-1 is placed among ORFs of uncertain function. The source of this sequence is a man in his 60s with COVID-19, enrolled during active disease. Sequencing was done on a sample of peripheral blood. DNA of the CDR3: TGCGCCAGCAGTCACGGGGACCGACAGGGGGCAGATGAAAAACTGTTTTTT. Its protein is CASSHGDRQGADEKLFF.